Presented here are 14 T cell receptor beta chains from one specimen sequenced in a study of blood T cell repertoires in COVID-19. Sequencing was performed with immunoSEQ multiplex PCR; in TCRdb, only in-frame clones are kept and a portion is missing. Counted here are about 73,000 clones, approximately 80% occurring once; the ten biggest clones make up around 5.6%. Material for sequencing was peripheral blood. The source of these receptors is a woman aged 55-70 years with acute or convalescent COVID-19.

This CDR3 reads CASSFVSVGQRVNEQFF. For the CDR3, the DNA is TGTGCCAGCAGCTTCGTTAGTGTGGGACAAAGGGTCAATGAGCAGTTCTTC. This chain uses TRBV7-6 with TRBJ2-1, with D possibly matching TRBD1 (6 bases). Germline CDR1 and CDR2: SGHVS and FNYEAQ. V lost 3 bases and J 6 bases, leaving 21 bases between the germline ends. CDR3 length: 17 amino acids. Together with reference TRBV7-6 and TRBJ2-1, the CDR3 gives the full variable domain: GAGVSQSPRYKVTKRGQDVALRCDPISGHVSLYWYRQALGQGPEFLTYFNYEAQQDKSGLPNDRFSAERPEGSISTLTIQRTEQRDSAMYRCASSFVSVGQRVNEQFFGPGTRLTVL.

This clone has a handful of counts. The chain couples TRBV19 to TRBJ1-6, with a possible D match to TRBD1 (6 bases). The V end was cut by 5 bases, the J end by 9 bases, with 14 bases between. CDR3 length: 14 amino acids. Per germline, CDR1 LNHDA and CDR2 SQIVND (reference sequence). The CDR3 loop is CASSYTGIGSPLHF. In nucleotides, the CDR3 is TGTGCCAGTAGTTACACAGGGATCGGTTCACCCCTCCACTTT. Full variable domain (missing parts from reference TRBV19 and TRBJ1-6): DGGITQSPKYLFRKEGQNVTLSCEQNLNHDAMYWYRQDPGQGLRLIYYSQIVNDFQKGDIAEGYSVSREKKESFPLTVTSAQKNPTAFYLCASSYTGIGSPLHFGNGTRLTVT.

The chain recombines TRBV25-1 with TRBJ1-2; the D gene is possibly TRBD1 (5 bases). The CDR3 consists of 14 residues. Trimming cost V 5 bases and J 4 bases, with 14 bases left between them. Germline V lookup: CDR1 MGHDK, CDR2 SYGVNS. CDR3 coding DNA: TGTGCCAGCAGTCCCTCAGCGGGGGTCTATGGCTACACCTTC. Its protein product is CASSPSAGVYGYTF.

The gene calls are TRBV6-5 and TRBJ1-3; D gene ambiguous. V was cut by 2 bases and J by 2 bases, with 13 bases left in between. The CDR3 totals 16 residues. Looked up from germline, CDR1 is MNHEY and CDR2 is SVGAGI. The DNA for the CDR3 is TGTGCCAGCAGTTACACGCAGACGGGAACTGGAAACACCATATATTTT. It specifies CASSYTQTGTGNTIYF.

The DNA for the CDR3 is TGCGCCAGCAGCTTGGTGTCAGGAACCTATGGCTACACCTTC. Encoded protein: CASSLVSGTYGYTF. This chain links TRBV5-1 with TRBJ1-2; unclear D gene. Trimming left V 0 bases short and J 4 bases short, with 10 bases between. The CDR3 loop spans 14 amino acids. Germline CDR1 SGHRS, CDR2 YFSETQ.

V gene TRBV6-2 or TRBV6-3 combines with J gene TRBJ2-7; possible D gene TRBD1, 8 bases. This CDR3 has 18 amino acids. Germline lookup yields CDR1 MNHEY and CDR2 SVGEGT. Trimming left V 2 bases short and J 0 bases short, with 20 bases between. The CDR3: CASSYREDRAGISYEQYF. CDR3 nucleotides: TGTGCCAGCAGTTACCGGGAGGACAGGGCAGGGATCTCCTACGAGCAGTACTTC.

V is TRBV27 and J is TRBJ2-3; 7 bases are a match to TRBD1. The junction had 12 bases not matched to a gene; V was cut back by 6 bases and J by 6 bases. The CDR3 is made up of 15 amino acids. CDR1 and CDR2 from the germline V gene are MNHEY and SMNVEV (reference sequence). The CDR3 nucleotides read TGTGCCAGCAGGCCATCGACAGGGTCAGGGGATACGCAGTATTTT. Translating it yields CASRPSTGSGDTQYF.

The DNA for the CDR3 is TGTGCCAGCAAGACGGGGGAGGGAGGCACAGATACGCAGTATTTT. It translates to CASKTGEGGTDTQYF. This chain joins TRBV5-4 and TRBJ2-3, with TRBD2 matching over 7 bases. The CDR3 covers 15 residues. CDR1 and CDR2 (germline): SGHNT, YYREEE (reference sequence). The V and J ends lost 6 bases and 1 base, in that order; junction bases with no gene match: 8.

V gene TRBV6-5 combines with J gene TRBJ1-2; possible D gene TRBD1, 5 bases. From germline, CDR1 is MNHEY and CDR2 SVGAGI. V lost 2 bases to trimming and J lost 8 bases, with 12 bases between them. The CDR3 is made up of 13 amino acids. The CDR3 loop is CASSYRQGGGYTF. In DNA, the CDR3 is TGTGCCAGCAGTTACCGTCAGGGCGGCGGCTACACCTTC.

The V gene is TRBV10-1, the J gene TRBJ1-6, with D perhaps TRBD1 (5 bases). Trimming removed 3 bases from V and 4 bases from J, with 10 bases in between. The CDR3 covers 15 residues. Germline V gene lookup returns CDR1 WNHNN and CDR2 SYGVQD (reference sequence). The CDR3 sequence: CASSEGRAYNSPLHF. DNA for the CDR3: TGCGCCAGCAGTGAAGGCAGGGCGTATAATTCACCCCTCCACTTT.

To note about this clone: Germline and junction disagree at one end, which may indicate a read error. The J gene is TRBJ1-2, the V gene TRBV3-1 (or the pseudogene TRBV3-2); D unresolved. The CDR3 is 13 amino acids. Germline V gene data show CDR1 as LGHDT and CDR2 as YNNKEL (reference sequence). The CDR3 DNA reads TGTGCCAGCAGCCAAGGTCAGTTTGCGGACTTCTCTTTC. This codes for CASSQGQFADFSF.

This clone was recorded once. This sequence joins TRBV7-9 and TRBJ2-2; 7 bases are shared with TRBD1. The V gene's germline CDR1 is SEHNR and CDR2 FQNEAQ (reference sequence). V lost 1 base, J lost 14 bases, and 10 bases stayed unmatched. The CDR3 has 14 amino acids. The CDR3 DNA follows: TGTGCCAGCAGCTTAGATGGGACAGCACCGGAACTGTTTTTT. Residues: CASSLDGTAPELFF.

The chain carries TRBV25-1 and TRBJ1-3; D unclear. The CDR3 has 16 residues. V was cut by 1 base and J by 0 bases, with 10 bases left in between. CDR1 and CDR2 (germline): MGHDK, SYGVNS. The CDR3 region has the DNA TGTGCCAGCAGTGAATCCGGAGGCTTCTCTGGAAACACCATATATTTT. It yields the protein CASSESGGFSGNTIYF. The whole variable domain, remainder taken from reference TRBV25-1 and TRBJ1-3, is EADIYQTPRYLVIGTGKKITLECSQTMGHDKMYWYQQDPGMELHLIHYSYGVNSTEKGDLSSESTVSRIRTEHFPLTLESARPSHTSQYLCASSESGGFSGNTIYFGEGSWLTVV.

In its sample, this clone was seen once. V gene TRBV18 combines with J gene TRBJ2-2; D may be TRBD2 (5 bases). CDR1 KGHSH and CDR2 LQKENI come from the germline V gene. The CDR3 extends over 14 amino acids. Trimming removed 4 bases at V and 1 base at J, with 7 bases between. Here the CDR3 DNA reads TGTGCCAGCTCACGAGGGCGGAACACCGGGGAGCTGTTTTTT. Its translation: CASSRGRNTGELFF.